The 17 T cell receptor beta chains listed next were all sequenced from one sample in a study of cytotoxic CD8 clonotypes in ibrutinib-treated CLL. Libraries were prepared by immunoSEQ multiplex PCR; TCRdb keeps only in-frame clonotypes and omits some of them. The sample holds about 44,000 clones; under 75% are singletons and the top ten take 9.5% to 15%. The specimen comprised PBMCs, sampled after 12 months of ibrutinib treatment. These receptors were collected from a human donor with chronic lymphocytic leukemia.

The CDR3 protein is CASSVGLARETQYF. The CDR3 coding sequence is TGTGCCAGCAGCGTCGGGCTAGCGAGAGAGACCCAGTACTTC. The V and J genes are TRBV7-2 and TRBJ2-5; possibly TRBD2 for D (6 bases). Trimming left V 5 bases short and J 4 bases short, with 14 bases between. The germline V gene has CDR1 SGHTA and CDR2 FQGNSA. The CDR3 totals 14 residues.

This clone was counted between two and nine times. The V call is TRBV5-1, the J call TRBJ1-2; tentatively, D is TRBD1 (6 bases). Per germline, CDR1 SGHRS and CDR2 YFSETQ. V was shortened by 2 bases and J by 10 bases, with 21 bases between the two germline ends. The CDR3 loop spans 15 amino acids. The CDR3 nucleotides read TGCGCCAGCAGCTTCCCACTAGGGGGACAAATGGTCTACACCTTC. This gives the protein CASSFPLGGQMVYTF.

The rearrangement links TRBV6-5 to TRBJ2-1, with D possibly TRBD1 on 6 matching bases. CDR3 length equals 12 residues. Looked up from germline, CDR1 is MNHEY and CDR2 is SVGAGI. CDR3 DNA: TGTGCTTGCCTGGGGGCGTACAATGAGCAGTTCTTC. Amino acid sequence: CACLGAYNEQFF.

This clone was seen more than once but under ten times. As DNA, the CDR3 is TGTGCCAGCAGAACAGGGGAAGGGCCCGAAAATTCACCCCTCCACTTT. This translates into CASRTGEGPENSPLHF. The chain joins TRBV6-6 to TRBJ1-6; 7 nucleotides align to TRBD1. This CDR3 region has 16 residues. The V segment lost 6 bases and the J segment 7 bases; nucleotides outside the gene matches: 12. CDR1 and CDR2 (germline): MNHNY, SVGAGI (reference sequence).

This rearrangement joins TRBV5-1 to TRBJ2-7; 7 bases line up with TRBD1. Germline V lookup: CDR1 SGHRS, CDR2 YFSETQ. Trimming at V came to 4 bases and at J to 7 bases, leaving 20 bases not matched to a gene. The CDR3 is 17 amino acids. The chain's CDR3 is CASSGGTVLPRRDEQYF. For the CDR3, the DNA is TGCGCCAGCAGCGGTGGGACAGTGCTACCCCGAAGGGATGAGCAGTACTTC.

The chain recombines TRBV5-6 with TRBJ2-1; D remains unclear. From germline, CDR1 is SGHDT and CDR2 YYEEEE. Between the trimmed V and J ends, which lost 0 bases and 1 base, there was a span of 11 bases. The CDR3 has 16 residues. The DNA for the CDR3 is TGTGCCAGCAGCTTGGCAATCACTATATCCTACAATGAGCAGTTCTTC. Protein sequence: CASSLAITISYNEQFF.

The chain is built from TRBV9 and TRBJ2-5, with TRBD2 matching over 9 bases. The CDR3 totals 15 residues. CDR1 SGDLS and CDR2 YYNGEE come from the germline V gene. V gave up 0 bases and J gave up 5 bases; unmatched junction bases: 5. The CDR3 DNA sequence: TGTGCCAGCAGCGTAGACCTAGCGGGGACGGAGACCCAGTACTTC. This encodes CASSVDLAGTETQYF.

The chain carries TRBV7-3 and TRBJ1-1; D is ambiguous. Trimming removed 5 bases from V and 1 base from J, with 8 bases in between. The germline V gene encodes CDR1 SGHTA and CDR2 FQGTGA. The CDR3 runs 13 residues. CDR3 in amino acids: CASSLGSNTEAFF. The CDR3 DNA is TGTGCCAGCAGCCTCGGGTCGAACACTGAAGCTTTCTTT.

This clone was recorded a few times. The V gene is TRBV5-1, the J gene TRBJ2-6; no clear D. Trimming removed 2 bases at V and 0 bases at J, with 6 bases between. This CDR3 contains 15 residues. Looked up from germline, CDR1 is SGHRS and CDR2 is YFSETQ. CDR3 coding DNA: TGCGCCAGCAGCTTTATACTCTCTGGGGCCAACGTCCTGACTTTC. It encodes CASSFILSGANVLTF.

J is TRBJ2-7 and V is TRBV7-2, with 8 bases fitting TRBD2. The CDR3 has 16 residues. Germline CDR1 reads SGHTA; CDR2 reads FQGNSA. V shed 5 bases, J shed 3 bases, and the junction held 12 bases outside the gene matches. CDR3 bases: TGTGCCAGCAGCCGCCAGTCAGGCGGGGGGCACTACGAGCAGTACTTC. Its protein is CASSRQSGGGHYEQYF.

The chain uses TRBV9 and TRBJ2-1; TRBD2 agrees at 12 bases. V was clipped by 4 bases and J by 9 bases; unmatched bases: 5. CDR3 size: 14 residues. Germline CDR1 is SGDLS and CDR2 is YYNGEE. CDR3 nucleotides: TGTGCCAGCAGCCAGGGACTAGCGGGTCCTGAGCAGTTCTTC. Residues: CASSQGLAGPEQFF.

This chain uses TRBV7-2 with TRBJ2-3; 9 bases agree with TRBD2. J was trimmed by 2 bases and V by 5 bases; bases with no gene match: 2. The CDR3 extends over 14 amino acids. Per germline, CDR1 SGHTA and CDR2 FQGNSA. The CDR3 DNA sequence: TGTGCCAGCAGCCCTAGCGGGAACACAGATACGCAGTATTTT. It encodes CASSPSGNTDTQYF.

In DNA, the CDR3 is TGCGCCAGCAGCTTGACAGGGAGGTTGAACACTGAAGCTTTCTTT. Translated: CASSLTGRLNTEAFF. This chain links TRBV5-1 with TRBJ1-1, with D maybe TRBD1 (6 bases). The V gene's germline CDR1 is SGHRS and CDR2 YFSETQ. The CDR3 sequence is 15 residues long. Trimming shortened V by 1 base and J by 0 bases, and 10 bases separated the two germline ends.

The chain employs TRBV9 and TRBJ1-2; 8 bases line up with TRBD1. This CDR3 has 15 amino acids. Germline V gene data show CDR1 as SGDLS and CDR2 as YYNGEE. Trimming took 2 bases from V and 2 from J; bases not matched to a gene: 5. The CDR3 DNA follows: TGTGCCAGCAGCGTGCAGGGGGCTAGGAACTATGGCTACACCTTC. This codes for CASSVQGARNYGYTF.

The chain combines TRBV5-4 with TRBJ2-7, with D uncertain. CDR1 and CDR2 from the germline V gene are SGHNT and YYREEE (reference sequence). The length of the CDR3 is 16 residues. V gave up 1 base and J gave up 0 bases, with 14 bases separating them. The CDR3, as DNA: TGTGCCAGCAGCTTGTCTTGGCGGACGAGCTCCTACGAGCAGTACTTC. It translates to CASSLSWRTSSYEQYF.

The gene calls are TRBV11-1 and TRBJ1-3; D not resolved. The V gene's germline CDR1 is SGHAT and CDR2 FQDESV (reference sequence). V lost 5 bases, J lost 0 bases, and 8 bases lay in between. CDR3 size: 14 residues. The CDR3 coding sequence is TGTGCCAGCAGCATCAGAGACTCTGGAAACACCATATATTTT. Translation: CASSIRDSGNTIYF.

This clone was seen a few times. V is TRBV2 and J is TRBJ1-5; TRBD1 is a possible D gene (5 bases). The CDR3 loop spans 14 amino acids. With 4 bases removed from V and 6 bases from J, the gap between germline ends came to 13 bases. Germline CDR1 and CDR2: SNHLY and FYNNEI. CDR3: CASSARVVGQPQHF. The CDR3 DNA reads TGTGCCAGCAGTGCCAGGGTTGTAGGTCAGCCCCAGCATTTT.